One TCR beta chain is described in this entry. No antigen is known for it. This sample stems from a study of CXCR3-negative and CXCR3-positive naive CD8 T cells. Overall study findings and caveats: When CXCR3-positive naive cells were set against CXCR3-negative naive cells, the former had more hydrophobic TRB CDR3s.

With around 310,000 cells each, the CD8+ T cell subsets were individually sorted in triplicate. The authors gated naive CD8+ T cells as CD45RO-CCR7+CD27+CD95-. The CDR3 runs to 17 residues. Per the germline V gene, CDR1 is MNHNS and CDR2 is SASEGT. The libraries of TRB cDNA were constructed through 5' RACE using UMI labels. After re-calling the 5' RACE reads, TCRdb lists one entry per CDR3 protein, DNA absent. The specimen's table records 75,000 to 95,000 distinct CDR3 sequences. The chain has TRBV6-1 and TRBJ2-3; TCRdb gives TRBD2 as the D gene, but with no DNA this cannot be confirmed. Sequencing used naive CXCR3- CD8+ T cells from blood. Subset described: CD45RO-CCR7+CD27+CD95- naive CD8+ T cells lacking CXCR3 (TNR3-). The receptor comes from a human donor in good health. Some clones in this sample may be carry-over from other donors' samples. CDR3 sequence: CASSLGGYTDSTDTQYF.